Here is one T cell receptor beta chain with its context. Its antigen is not yet known. It has no much larger one-base neighbor in the sample; base qualities were not kept. Inclusive of the bounding cysteine and phenylalanine, the CDR3 is 17 residues long. The only DNA kept is the CDR3, 51 bases in frame from the first base. After removal of 8 bases from V and 4 bases from J, the junction retains 11 bases not matched to a gene. CDR1 is given as SEHNR and CDR2 as FQNEAQ, both from the germline V gene (reference sequence). This sample is drawn from a study of T cell changes during pregnancy in multiple sclerosis (dated by TCRdb to between 2017 and 2020). With regard to the full study: The study examined how the T cell repertoire changed over the course of pregnancy in women with multiple sclerosis.

The library was produced with the immunoSEQ multiplex PCR assay. TCRdb mirrors the immuneACCESS table, restricted to in-frame sequences. Some clones are absent from its copies; in checked studies, under half trace to an unresolved V gene, and the reason for the others is unknown. The table for this sample lists about 40,000 clones; 80% to 90% of them were counted only once. The ten largest make up roughly 0.48% of the sample. This chain joins TRBV7-9 to TRBJ2-2; the junction holds 12 bases that match TRBD2. The sequences come from CD4+ T cells from peripheral blood mononuclear cells, collected in the first trimester of pregnancy. This sequence originates from a female donor with multiple sclerosis, enrolled in a pregnancy study. The CDR3 amino acid sequence is: CASFFPSGGASTGELFF. The bases are TGTGCCAGCTTCTTTCCTAGCGGGGGGGCGAGCACCGGGGAGCTGTTTTTT.